These T cell receptor beta chains were read from a single sample in a study of shared clonotypes between healthy human individuals. Measured with immunoSEQ multiplex PCR; TCRdb has only the in-frame clones, and not every one. Of around 2.1 million clones in the sample, about 93% were seen once. Material for sequencing was naive CD8+ T cells from PBMCs. The receptors come from a man younger than 30 in good health. Some clones in this sample may be carry-over from other donors' samples. Both conserved end residues are part of each CDR3. The order of the fields is D gene, J gene, V gene, clone size, CDR3 DNA, CDR3 protein. The D gene is left open where the match is weak. Some rows mark clone size as missing; the rest say once, few, many or name a class of expanded clone.

>TRBD2|TRBJ2-1|TRBV6-4|-
TGTGCCAGCAGTGACGTAGCGGGAAGGAATGAGCAGTTCTTC
CASSDVAGRNEQFF
>-|TRBJ2-6|TRBV11-2|-
TGTGCCAGCAGCTCTTGGACCACAATCCCCTCTGGGGCCAACGTCCTGACTTTC
CASSSWTTIPSGANVLTF
>-|TRBJ1-1|TRBV5-6|-
TGTGCCAGCAGCTTGGAGGTAAACACTGAAGCTTTCTTT
CASSLEVNTEAFF
>-|TRBJ2-1|TRBV6-1|-
TGTGCCAGCAGTGCCTGGACAGTGAATGAGCAGTTCTTC
CASSAWTVNEQFF
>TRBD2|TRBJ2-5|TRBV4-3|-
TGCGCCAGCAGCCAAGATTCCGGCCGCTTAGCGGGAGAGGGGGAGACCCAGTACTTC
CASSQDSGRLAGEGETQYF
>-|TRBJ1-1|TRBV19|-
TGTGCCAGTAGTATATTTCCGGGTGAGCCTTTCTTT
CASSIFPGEPFF
>-|TRBJ2-2|TRBV9|-
TGTGCCAGCAGCGCTGGGGCTGGGGAGCTGTTTTTT
CASSAGAGELFF
>-|TRBJ2-3|TRBV27|-
TGTGCCAGCAGCCCCGAAGTCTGGGGCGATACGCAGTATTTT
CASSPEVWGDTQYF
>-|TRBJ1-5|TRBV27|-
TGTGCCAGCAGTTTAACCCTCAGAAGCAATCAGCCCCAGCATTTT
CASSLTLRSNQPQHF
>TRBD1|TRBJ2-7|TRBV6-6|-
TGTGCCAGCAGTCTAAGGGACAGAGCCTACGAGCAGTACTTC
CASSLRDRAYEQYF
>TRBD1|TRBJ2-1|TRBV30|-
TGTGCCTGGAGCCCGGGGGACAGGGTTTACAATGAGCAGTTCTTC
CAWSPGDRVYNEQFF
>-|TRBJ1-2|TRBV18|few
TGTGCCAGCTCATCTGCTGAGGTTGACTATGGCTACACCTTC
CASSSAEVDYGYTF
>-|TRBJ2-7|TRBV27|-
TGTGCCAGCAGTTTACCGGGACAAACCTACGAGCAGTACTTC
CASSLPGQTYEQYF
>-|TRBJ1-1|TRBV11-2|-
TGTGCCAGCAGCTTAGGGACCGGAGTCTTTCTAGCTTTCTTT
CASSLGTGVFLAFF
>TRBD2|TRBJ2-1|TRBV7-6|-
TGTGCCAGCAGCTTAGCAGCGGGAAAGGAGCAGTTCTTC
CASSLAAGKEQFF
>TRBD2|TRBJ2-1|TRBV5-1|-
TGCGCCAGCAGCTTGATGGCTAGCGGGTATGAGCAGTTCTTC
CASSLMASGYEQFF
>-|TRBJ2-1|TRBV21-1|once
TGTGCCAGCAGCAAAAATTGCGGGGCTTTTGTGGACAATGAGCAGTTCTTC
CASSKNCGAFVDNEQFF
>TRBD2|TRBJ2-1|TRBV4-1|once
TGCGCCAGCAGCGAACAAGAGGCACTAGCGGGGAGGAAGAGCTCCTACAATGAGCAGTTCTTC
CASSEQEALAGRKSSYNEQFF
>-|TRBJ2-7|TRBV28|once
TGTGCCAGCAGTCTTATAGCCGGGACGATTTACGAGCAGTACTTC
CASSLIAGTIYEQYF
>-|TRBJ1-1|TRBV11-2|once
TGTGCCAGCAGCTTAGGCTGGGCCGCGAACACTGAAGCTTTCTTT
CASSLGWAANTEAFF
>TRBD1|TRBJ2-1|TRBV7-9|once
TGTGCCAGCAGCGCGGGACAGGGCCCCTTCCAACACGAGCCGTTCTTC
CASSAGQGPFQHEPFF
>-|TRBJ2-6|TRBV9|-
TGTGCCAGCAGGCGGGACTTTCCAATCTCTGGGGCCAACGTCCTGACTTTC
CASRRDFPISGANVLTF
>-|TRBJ2-1|TRBV7-9|-
TGTGCCAGCAGCTTGAACAGGGATAATGAGCAGTTCTTC
CASSLNRDNEQFF
>-|TRBJ2-6|TRBV4-3|-
TGCGCCAGCAGCCAAGATCCGTCCGGTTTTGAGGCCAACGTCCTGACTTTC
CASSQDPSGFEANVLTF
>TRBD2|TRBJ2-5|TRBV15|-
TGTGCCACCAGCAGAGATGGGACTAGAGAAGAGACCCAGTACTTC
CATSRDGTREETQYF
>-|TRBJ2-1|TRBV4-3|-
TGCGCCAGCAGCCAAAGAGAGGACCGGGAACTGGGCCTCGATGAGCAGTTCTTC
CASSQREDRELGLDEQFF
>TRBD1|TRBJ2-1|TRBV7-9|-
TGTGCCAGCAGCTTTTCAGGGGGCAATGAGCAGTTCTTC
CASSFSGGNEQFF
>TRBD2|TRBJ2-5|TRBV28|-
TGTGCCAGCAGTTTCCCCGGGACTAGCGGGAGAGGCCCTCGGGAGACCCAGTACTTC
CASSFPGTSGRGPRETQYF
>TRBD1|TRBJ2-7|TRBV5-8|-
TGTGCCAGCACTTCGGACAGGGGTCTTACCTACGAGCAGTACTTC
CASTSDRGLTYEQYF
>TRBD2|TRBJ2-1|TRBV6-5|-
TGTGCCAGCAGCCAACTAGCGGGAGGATTTAATGAGCAGTTCTTC
CASSQLAGGFNEQFF
>TRBD2|TRBJ2-3|TRBV14|-
TGTGCCAGCAGCCTTACTAGCGGGAGCATCCAAAAAGATACGCAGTATTTT
CASSLTSGSIQKDTQYF
>-|TRBJ2-7|TRBV30|once
TGTGCCCTGGGGCGGGCAGGGCCCGGGGAGCAGTACTTC
CALGRAGPGEQYF
>-|TRBJ1-1|TRBV6-5|-
TGTGCCAGCAGTGCACAGGCAGTCACTGAAGCTTTCTTT
CASSAQAVTEAFF
>-|TRBJ2-7|TRBV4-2|-
TGTGCCAGCAGCCCGCTCGGCCGCTCCTACGAGCAGTACTTC
CASSPLGRSYEQYF
>TRBD2|TRBJ2-5|TRBV7-9|-
TGTGCCAGCAGCTTACATGCGGGGGGCCAAGAGACCCAGTACTTC
CASSLHAGGQETQYF
>TRBD1|TRBJ1-4|TRBV19|-
TGTGCCAGTAGTATAGTCCTGAGAAGGGACAGGGCTGAAAAACTGTTTTTT
CASSIVLRRDRAEKLFF
>-|TRBJ2-1|TRBV4-3|-
TGCGCCAGCAGCCAAAAGGACAGTGGAGGGCCAGATGAGCAGTTCTTC
CASSQKDSGGPDEQFF
>TRBD2|TRBJ2-1|TRBV7-9|-
TGTGCCAGCAGCTGGCTAGCGGCAAACCCTGAGCAGTTCTTC
CASSWLAANPEQFF
>TRBD1|TRBJ1-2|TRBV6-1|-
TGTGCCAGCAGTGAACGGGGACAGGAGTCCAACTATGGCTACACCTTC
CASSERGQESNYGYTF
>TRBD2|TRBJ2-7|TRBV5-1|once
TGCGCCAGCAGCCCGGGGGACTACTCCTACGAGCAGTACTTC
CASSPGDYSYEQYF